This is a list of T cell receptor beta chains from one sample in a study of shared clonotypes between healthy human individuals. TCRdb's table, derived via immunoSEQ multiplex PCR, lists solely in-frame clones and lacks some. The sample yields about 2.3 million clones, less than 95% seen once. Sequencing was carried out using naive CD4+ T cells from PBMCs. These receptors all stem from a man between 18 and 29 years old in good health. Some clones in this sample may be carry-over from other donors' samples. Each CDR3 is given with its conserved first and last residue. A D gene is named only where the DNA matches it firmly. Some rows have no size entry. The others give once, few or many, or a class for an expanded clone.

j_call v_call clone_size d_call cdr3_nt cdr3_aa
TRBJ2-1 TRBV7-9 - - TGTGCCAGCAGCCCCAGGGTGGCGGGGGAGCAGTTCTTC CASSPRVAGEQFF
TRBJ1-1 TRBV7-2 - - TGTGCCAGCAGCTTAGTCAGGGATGGCACTGAAGCTTTCTTT CASSLVRDGTEAFF
TRBJ2-2 TRBV6-1 - TRBD2 TGTGCCAGCAGTCCTAGCGGGAGGGACACCGGGGAGCTGTTTTTT CASSPSGRDTGELFF
TRBJ2-1 TRBV5-6 once TRBD2 TGTGCCAGCAGACCTAGCGGAGGATCATACAATGAGCAGTTCTTC CASRPSGGSYNEQFF
TRBJ2-2 TRBV15 - - TGTGCCGCGACAGAGAACACCGGGGAGCTGTTTTTT CAATENTGELFF
TRBJ2-5 TRBV4-1 - - TGCGCCAGCACCCAAGTAGCCTCAGGGGAGACCCAGTACTTC CASTQVASGETQYF
TRBJ2-2 TRBV7-8 - TRBD2 TGTGCCAGCAGCTTAGGGGCTAGCGGGAACACCGGGGAGCTGTTTTTT CASSLGASGNTGELFF
TRBJ2-7 TRBV10-3 - TRBD2 TGTGCCATCAGTGAGGGGACTAGCGGGAGGGCGTATCAGTACTTC CAISEGTSGRAYQYF
TRBJ2-2 TRBV27 once TRBD2 TGTGCCAGCAGTGGGCCCCCCGGGCTAGCGGGAGTCTCTGCCGGGGAGCTGTTTTTT CASSGPPGLAGVSAGELFF
TRBJ1-4 TRBV13 - TRBD1 TGTGCCAGCAGCCCCCGGGGACAGGGGGAAGCTAATGAAAAACTGTTTTTT CASSPRGQGEANEKLFF
TRBJ1-1 TRBV6-5 - - TGTGCCAGCTCGTGGAGGATGAACACTGAAGCTTTCTTT CASSWRMNTEAFF
TRBJ2-3 TRBV27 - - TGTGCCAGCAGGCCGGGACTGTGGGTGGGCACAGATACGCAGTATTTT CASRPGLWVGTDTQYF
TRBJ2-1 TRBV5-1 - - TGCGCCAGCAGCGCGGATGGTTCCTACAATGAGCAGTTCTTC CASSADGSYNEQFF
TRBJ2-2 TRBV5-4 - - TGTGCCAGCAGCCACGGGGGACAGTCGGCCGGGGAGCTGTTTTTT CASSHGGQSAGELFF
TRBJ2-1 TRBV19 once TRBD1 TGTGCCAGTAGTATCTTCCTGGGACAGGGAAACAATGAGCAGTTCTTC CASSIFLGQGNNEQFF
TRBJ2-1 TRBV6-5 - TRBD2 TGTGCCAGCACCCGAGCGGGAGCCTCCTACAATGAGCAGTTCTTC CASTRAGASYNEQFF
TRBJ1-1 TRBV29-1 - - TGCAGCGTTGCCCCACTAATATCCGTGAACACTGAAGCTTTCTTT CSVAPLISVNTEAFF
TRBJ1-2 TRBV19 - - TGTGCCAGTAGTATACCCGGGTCTCGACTCTATGGCTACACCTTC CASSIPGSRLYGYTF
TRBJ2-1 TRBV4-1 - TRBD2 TGCGCCAGCAGCCAAGATATAAGCGGGAGATCTCATGAGCAGTTCTTC CASSQDISGRSHEQFF
TRBJ2-7 TRBV7-2 - - TGTGCCAGCAGCCCCCCGGCCGTCCCCTACGAGCAGTACTTC CASSPPAVPYEQYF
TRBJ1-4 TRBV27 - TRBD1 TGTGCCAGCAGTAAGACCCCGGGACAGGGTTACACTGATTATGAAAAACTGTTTTTT CASSKTPGQGYTDYEKLFF
TRBJ1-2 TRBV30 few - TGTGCCTGGAACGGCTACACCTTC CAWNGYTF
TRBJ2-7 TRBV15 - TRBD1 TGTGCCACCAGCAGAGATTCGGGGACAGGGGTCGAGCAGTACTTC CATSRDSGTGVEQYF
TRBJ1-5 TRBV7-9 few - TGTGCCAGCAGCTTAGGGGAGCAGCCCCAGCATTTT CASSLGEQPQHF
TRBJ1-1 TRBV30 few TRBD1 TGTGCCTGGAGCCCAGGACAGGGTGGGAGGACTGAAGCTTTCTTT CAWSPGQGGRTEAFF
TRBJ2-1 TRBV7-2 - TRBD2 TGTGCCAGCAGCCTGGGACTAGCGGCCTACAATGAGCAGTTCTTC CASSLGLAAYNEQFF
TRBJ2-2 TRBV27 - - TGTGCCAGCAGCTATTACACCGGGGAGCTGTTTTTT CASSYYTGELFF
TRBJ1-1 TRBV19 - - TGTGCCAGTAGAGGCGGGGCGGGTTTTAAAGTGGAAGCTTTCTTT CASRGGAGFKVEAFF
TRBJ2-2 TRBV5-1 - - TGCGCCAGCAGAAGAGGAGGGCTCACCGGGGAGCTGTTTTTT CASRRGGLTGELFF
TRBJ2-4 TRBV19 - TRBD2 TGTGCCAGTAGCCCGGCGGGACTAGCGGGAGCCAAAAACATTCAGTACTTC CASSPAGLAGAKNIQYF
TRBJ1-2 TRBV28 few - TGTGCCAGCAGGGGGGTGGCTAACTATGGCTACACCTTC CASRGVANYGYTF
TRBJ2-5 TRBV10-3 - - TGTGCCATCAGTACCAACACGGGGGAGACCCAGTACTTC CAISTNTGETQYF
TRBJ2-1 TRBV7-9 - TRBD2 TGTGCCAGCAGCAGAGGGACTAGCTGGCAGTTCTTC CASSRGTSWQFF
TRBJ2-2 TRBV29-1 - TRBD1 TGCAGCGTTGAAGGGGGGCCGGGACAGGGTATCACCGGGGAGCTGTTTTTT CSVEGGPGQGITGELFF
TRBJ2-1 TRBV30 - - TGTGCCTGGAGTAAATGGGGGGGCGGGTCAAGCTCCTACAATGAGCAGTTCTTC CAWSKWGGGSSSYNEQFF
TRBJ2-3 TRBV7-9 - TRBD2 TGTGCCAGCAGCAAGCCGGGACTACACACAGATACGCAGTATTTT CASSKPGLHTDTQYF
TRBJ2-1 TRBV11-2 - TRBD2 TGTGCCAGCAGCTGGGCTAGCGGGAGCGGTGAGCAGTTCTTC CASSWASGSGEQFF
TRBJ2-5 TRBV5-1 - - TGCGCCAGCAGCTTAAAAGAGACCCAGTACTTC CASSLKETQYF
TRBJ1-2 TRBV23-1 - - TGCGCCAGCAGTCATTGGTTCTACTATGGCTACACCTTC CASSHWFYYGYTF
TRBJ1-3 TRBV15 once TRBD1 TGTGCCACCAATCCCGACAGGGGTTATGGAAACACCATATATTTT CATNPDRGYGNTIYF
TRBJ2-5 TRBV7-2 - - TGTGCCAGCAGCTTAGGAGGACTCCAAGAGACCCAGTACTTC CASSLGGLQETQYF
TRBJ2-7 TRBV6-1 - TRBD1 TGTGCCAGCAGTCACAGGGGAATTAGCGACGAGCAGTACTTC CASSHRGISDEQYF
TRBJ1-2 TRBV28 - - TGTGCCAGCAGGTCTGTTGCCCCGGAGACTCAACCCTATGGCTACACCTTC CASRSVAPETQPYGYTF
TRBJ1-1 TRBV5-3 - - TGTGCCAGAAGCTTGGTGTCAGCTGTCACTGAAGCTTTCTTT CARSLVSAVTEAFF
TRBJ1-1 TRBV7-8 - - TGTGCCAGCAGCTTATCAGCAAACACTGAAGCTTTCTTT CASSLSANTEAFF
TRBJ2-1 TRBV28 - - TGTGCCACCTATAAACAGGTTCTTGTCAATGAGCAGTTCTTC CATYKQVLVNEQFF
TRBJ1-2 TRBV28 - - TGTGCCAGCCGACCTAAGACCCTGACCGACTATGGCTACACCTTC CASRPKTLTDYGYTF
TRBJ2-5 TRBV7-3 - TRBD1 TGTGCCAGCAGCCCCGGACAGGCTATCGGAGAGACCCAGTACTTC CASSPGQAIGETQYF
TRBJ1-5 TRBV30 - TRBD1 TGTGCCTGGGCCCTCAGGGGGAATCAGCCCCAGCATTTT CAWALRGNQPQHF
TRBJ2-6 TRBV5-1 once - TGCGCCAGCAGCCCTAAAGCTGGGGCCAACGTCCTGACTTTC CASSPKAGANVLTF
TRBJ2-3 TRBV5-4 once TRBD2 TGTGCCAGCAGCTTGATCCGGGGAGGGGTTCCAGATACGCAGTATTTT CASSLIRGGVPDTQYF
TRBJ1-4 TRBV30 - - TGTGCCTGGAGGGCGGACTGGCTGGTGTTTTTT CAWRADWLVFF
TRBJ1-2 TRBV7-2 - - TGTGCCAGCAGGCATCTAGATAACTATGGCTACACCTTC CASRHLDNYGYTF